Each of the 16 T cell receptor beta chains below was sequenced from the same sample in a study of cytomegalovirus exposure and HLA in healthy donors. A multiplex PCR was run with 60 Vbeta primers and 13 Jbeta primers. Generated by immunoSEQ multiplex PCR, the TCRdb table keeps only in-frame clones and is missing some. The table records 200,000 to 250,000 clones, just under 85% of them present only once. The sequenced material came from PBMCs. The receptors stem from a woman between 35 and 50 years old in good health and CMV-seronegative.

Worth noting for this clone: An end of the junction does not agree with germline; a read error may underlie this. V and J are TRBV7-9 and TRBJ1-2; D uncertain. This CDR3 comprises 12 residues. Per the germline V gene, CDR1 is SEHNR and CDR2 is FQNEAQ (reference sequence). The CDR3 loop reads CSSNEGSYGYTF. CDR3 nucleotide sequence: TGTTCCAGCAACGAGGGTAGTTATGGCTACACCTTC.

The chain recombines TRBV9 with TRBJ1-6; D perhaps matches TRBD1 (6 bases). Germline V gene data show CDR1 as SGDLS and CDR2 as YYNGEE. The germline V and J ends were trimmed by 3 bases and 5 bases, with 12 bases remaining between them. The CDR3 runs 15 residues. The CDR3 is CASSETQGNNSPLHF. Here the CDR3 DNA reads TGTGCCAGCAGCGAAACACAGGGTAATAATTCACCCCTCCACTTT.

This clone came up a few times. The chain links TRBV4-3 to TRBJ2-1, with no clear D. Germline loops: CDR1 LGHNA, CDR2 YSLEER. CDR3 length: 15 amino acids. V was trimmed by 0 bases and J by 0 bases, leaving 6 bases between them. CDR3 region: CASSQDSSSYNEQFF. CDR3 DNA: TGCGCCAGCAGCCAAGATAGCAGCTCCTACAATGAGCAGTTCTTC.

V and J are TRBV9 and TRBJ1-4; tentatively, D is TRBD1 (5 bases). CDR3 length: 14 residues. Trimming removed 0 bases from V and 7 bases from J, with 10 bases in between. Germline loops: CDR1 SGDLS, CDR2 YYNGEE. The CDR3 loop is CASSVVGASEKLFF. The CDR3 DNA is TGTGCCAGCAGCGTAGTAGGGGCCAGTGAAAAACTGTTTTTT.

The rearrangement links TRBV7-3 to TRBJ1-1, with D perhaps matching TRBD1 (6 bases). V dropped 0 bases and J dropped 3 bases, with 8 bases sitting between them. The CDR3 has 14 amino acids. From germline, CDR1 is SGHTA and CDR2 FQGTGA. The DNA of the CDR3 is TGTGCCAGCAGCTTAACAGGGGGATACACTGAAGCTTTCTTT. It specifies CASSLTGGYTEAFF.

J is TRBJ1-4 and V is TRBV7-8, with D unclear. CDR3 size: 14 residues. Germline-derived CDR1 and CDR2 are SGHVS and FQNEAQ. V dropped 5 bases and J dropped 8 bases, with 15 bases sitting between them. CDR3 loop: CASSPPAGWEKLFF. CDR3 nucleotides: TGTGCCAGCAGCCCCCCGGCGGGGTGGGAAAAACTGTTTTTT.

The genes are TRBV27 and TRBJ1-3, with D hard to call. This CDR3 is built from 14 residues. V lost 6 bases, J lost 0 bases, and 9 bases lay in between. CDR1 MNHEY and CDR2 SMNVEV come from the germline V gene (reference sequence). Written as DNA, the CDR3 is TGTGCCAGCAGCATCACCAGCTCTGGAAACACCATATATTTT. As protein: CASSITSSGNTIYF.

The chain combines TRBV4-3 with TRBJ1-2; D may be TRBD1 (6 bases). CDR3 length: 15 residues. V lost 3 bases, J lost 5 bases, and 16 bases lay in between. The germline gives CDR1 LGHNA, CDR2 YSLEER. This CDR3 is CASSQAWGRGYGYTF. Here the CDR3 DNA reads TGCGCCAGCAGCCAGGCTTGGGGCAGGGGTTATGGCTACACCTTC.

The chain is built from TRBV7-6 and TRBJ1-2; D unclear. The CDR3 extends over 12 amino acids. Deletions cut 5 bases from V and 4 bases from J, with 8 bases between. Per the germline V gene, CDR1 is SGHVS and CDR2 is FNYEAQ. CDR3 sequence: CASSQEGYGYTF. CDR3 sequence (DNA): TGTGCCAGCAGCCAAGAGGGCTATGGCTACACCTTC.

This chain links TRBV6-1 with TRBJ1-5, with D maybe TRBD1 (6 bases). The CDR3 spans 16 residues. Germline V gives CDR1 MNHNS, CDR2 SASEGT. V gave up 4 bases and J gave up 6 bases, with 19 bases separating them. The CDR3 sequence: CASSGPGPQGGQPQHF. DNA of the CDR3: TGTGCCAGCAGTGGCCCCGGGCCCCAAGGGGGTCAGCCCCAGCATTTT.

The V gene is TRBV7-3, the J gene TRBJ1-3; TRBD1 aligns across 8 bases. Germline assignment: CDR1 SGHTA and CDR2 FQGTGA. The length of the CDR3 is 15 residues. V lost 5 bases and J lost 7; bases outside the gene matches: 10. In DNA, the CDR3 is TGTGCCAGCAGCCTTAGGCCAGGGGGCATCAACACCATATATTTT. This codes for CASSLRPGGINTIYF.

CDR3 in amino acids: CASSMGSLGTEAFF. The CDR3 nucleotides read TGTGCCAGTAGTATGGGGAGTTTGGGCACTGAAGCTTTCTTT. The chain has TRBV19 and TRBJ1-1; D uncertain. Germline V CDR1 and CDR2: LNHDA, SQIVND (reference sequence). This CDR3 region has 14 residues. V lost 3 bases and J 4 bases, leaving 12 bases between the germline ends.

The chain carries TRBV7-9 and TRBJ2-5, with 9 bases that match TRBD2. CDR1 and CDR2 from the germline V gene are SEHNR and FQNEAQ (reference sequence). Losses at the gene ends were 5 bases for V and 5 bases for J; bases not matched to a gene: 9. This CDR3 spans 15 amino acids. This CDR3 is CASSGGTSSRETQYF. CDR3 nucleotide sequence: TGTGCCAGCAGCGGAGGGACTAGCAGTCGGGAGACCCAGTACTTC.

The V and J genes are TRBV5-8 and TRBJ1-1, with a tentative D call TRBD1 (5 bases). Trimming left V 2 bases short and J 2 bases short, with 7 bases between. The CDR3 is made up of 13 amino acids. Germline values: CDR1 SGHTS, CDR2 YDEGEE. This chain's CDR3 is CASSFGGNTEAFF. CDR3 DNA: TGTGCCAGCAGCTTCGGGGGAAACACTGAAGCTTTCTTT.

This chain connects TRBV5-1 to TRBJ2-5, with D uncertain. This CDR3 has 14 amino acids. Germline V gene sequence: CDR1 SGHRS, CDR2 YFSETQ. The V gene lost 4 bases and the J gene lost 2 bases, with 12 bases spanning the gap. The CDR3: CASSHRSRQETQYF. The CDR3 DNA is TGCGCCAGCAGCCACCGGTCGCGGCAAGAGACCCAGTACTTC.

About this clone itself: Other DNA sequences within the sample encode an identical CDR3. V and J are TRBV10-1 and TRBJ2-2; perhaps TRBD2 as D (6 bases). Trimming took 6 bases from V and 0 from J, leaving 11 bases between them. Germline V CDR1 and CDR2: WNHNN, SYGVQD (reference sequence). The length of the CDR3 is 15 residues. CDR3 DNA sequence: TGCGCCAGCAGCCGGGACTCAGCGAACACCGGGGAGCTGTTTTTT. It yields the protein CASSRDSANTGELFF.